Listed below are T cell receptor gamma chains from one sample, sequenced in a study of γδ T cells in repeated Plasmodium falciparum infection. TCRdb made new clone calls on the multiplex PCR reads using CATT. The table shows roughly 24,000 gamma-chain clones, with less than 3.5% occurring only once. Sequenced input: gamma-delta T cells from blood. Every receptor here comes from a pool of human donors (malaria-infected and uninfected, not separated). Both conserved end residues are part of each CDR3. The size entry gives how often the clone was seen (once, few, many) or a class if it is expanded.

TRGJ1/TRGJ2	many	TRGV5	CATWDRPGSYKKLF	TGTGCCACCTGGGACAGGCCAGGTAGTTATAAGAAACTCTTT
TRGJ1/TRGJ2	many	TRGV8	CATWDRWYYKKLF	TGTGCCACCTGGGATAGGTGGTATTATAAGAAACTCTTT
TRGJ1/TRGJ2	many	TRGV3	CATWDGIYYKKLF	TGTGCCACCTGGGACGGTATATATTATAAGAAACTCTTT
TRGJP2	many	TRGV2	CATWDGRGSDWIKTF	TGTGCCACCTGGGACGGGCGAGGTAGTGATTGGATCAAGACGTTT
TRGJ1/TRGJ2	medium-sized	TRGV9	CALWVRYKKLF	TGTGCCTTGTGGGTGAGGTATAAGAAACTCTTT
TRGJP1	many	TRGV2	CATWDRPLTGWFKIF	TGTGCCACCTGGGACAGGCCTTTAACTGGTTGGTTCAAGATATTT
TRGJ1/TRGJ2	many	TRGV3	CATWDRPRGKKLF	TGTGCCACCTGGGACAGGCCCCGGGGAAAGAAACTCTTT
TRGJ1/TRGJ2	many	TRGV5	CATWAHYKKLF	TGTGCCACCTGGGCCCATTATAAGAAACTCTTT
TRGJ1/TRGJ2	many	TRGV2	CATWDVERGCYKKLF	TGTGCCACCTGGGACGTCGAGAGGGGTTGTTATAAGAAACTCTTT
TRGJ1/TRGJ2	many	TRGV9	CALWEVRIGKLF	TGTGCCTTGTGGGAGGTGCGGATCGGGAAACTCTTT
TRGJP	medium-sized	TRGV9	CALWEVVGKELGKKIKVF	TGTGCCTTGTGGGAGGTGGTGGGAAAAGAGTTGGGCAAAAAAATCAAGGTATTT
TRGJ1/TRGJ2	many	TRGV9	CALWEVRSLNYYKKLF	TGTGCCTTGTGGGAGGTTCGAAGCCTTAATTATTATAAGAAACTCTTT
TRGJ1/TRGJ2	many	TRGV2	CATWGGRGKKLF	TGTGCCACCTGGGGCGGACGGGGTAAGAAACTCTTT
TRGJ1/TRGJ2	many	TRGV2	CATWDRWRFDYKKLF	TGTGCCACCTGGGACCGGTGGAGGTTTGATTATAAGAAACTCTTT
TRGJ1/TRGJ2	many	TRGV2	CATWDGRSLEYKKLF	TGTGCCACCTGGGACGGGCGTTCTTTAGAGTATAAGAAACTCTTT
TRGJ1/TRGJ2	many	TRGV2	CATWDVRYYKKLF	TGTGCCACCTGGGACGTCCGTTATTATAAGAAACTCTTT
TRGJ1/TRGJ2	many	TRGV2	CATWDGHLRCYKKLF	TGTGCCACCTGGGACGGCCACCTTCGTTGTTATAAGAAACTCTTT
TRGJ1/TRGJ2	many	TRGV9	CALWQRNAPKLF	TGTGCCTTGTGGCAGCGTAATGCCCCAAAACTCTTT
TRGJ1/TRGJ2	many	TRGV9	CALWEESNHYKKLF	TGTGCCTTGTGGGAGGAGAGCAATCATTATAAGAAACTCTTT
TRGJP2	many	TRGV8	CATWDRVSDWIKTF	TGTGCCACCTGGGATAGAGTCAGTGATTGGATCAAGACGTTT
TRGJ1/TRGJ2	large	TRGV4	CATWDGPGYYKKLF	TGTGCCACCTGGGATGGGCCTGGATATTATAAGAAACTCTTT
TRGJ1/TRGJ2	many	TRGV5	CATWDRLGGKKLF	TGTGCCACCTGGGACAGGCTCGGGGGTAAGAAACTCTTT
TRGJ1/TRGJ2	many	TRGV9	CALWEGLYYKKLF	TGTGCCTTGTGGGAGGGCCTTTATTATAAGAAACTCTTT
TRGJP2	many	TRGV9	CALWEVLSSDWIKTF	TGTGCCTTGTGGGAGGTGCTGAGTAGTGATTGGATCAAGACGTTT
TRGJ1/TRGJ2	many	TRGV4	CATWVNPLYYKKLF	TGTGCCACCTGGGTTAACCCTCTTTATTATAAGAAACTCTTT
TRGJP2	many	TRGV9	CALWEASSDWIKTF	TGTGCCTTGTGGGAGGCAAGTAGTGATTGGATCAAGACGTTT
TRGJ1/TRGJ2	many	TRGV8	CATWDRQAKLF	TGTGCCACCTGGGATAGGCAGGCGAAACTCTTT